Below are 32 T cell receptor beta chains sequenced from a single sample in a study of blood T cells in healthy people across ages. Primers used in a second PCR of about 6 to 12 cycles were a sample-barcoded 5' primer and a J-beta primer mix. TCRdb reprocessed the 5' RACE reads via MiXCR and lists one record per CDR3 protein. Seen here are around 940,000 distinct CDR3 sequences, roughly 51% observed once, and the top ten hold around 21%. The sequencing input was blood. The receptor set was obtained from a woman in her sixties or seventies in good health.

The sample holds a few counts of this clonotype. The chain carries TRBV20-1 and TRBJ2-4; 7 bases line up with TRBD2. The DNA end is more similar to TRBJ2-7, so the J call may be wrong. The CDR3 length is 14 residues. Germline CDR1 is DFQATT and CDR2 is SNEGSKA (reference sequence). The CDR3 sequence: CSASGGRGVYEQYF. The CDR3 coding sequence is TGCAGTGCTAGCGGCGGGAGAGGGGTCTACGAGCAGTACTTC.

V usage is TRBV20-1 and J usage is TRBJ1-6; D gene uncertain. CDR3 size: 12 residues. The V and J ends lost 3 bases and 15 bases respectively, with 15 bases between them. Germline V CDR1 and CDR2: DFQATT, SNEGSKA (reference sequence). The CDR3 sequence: CSARGLGWGLHF. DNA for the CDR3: TGCAGTGCTAGGGGTCTCGGTTGGGGCCTCCACTTT.

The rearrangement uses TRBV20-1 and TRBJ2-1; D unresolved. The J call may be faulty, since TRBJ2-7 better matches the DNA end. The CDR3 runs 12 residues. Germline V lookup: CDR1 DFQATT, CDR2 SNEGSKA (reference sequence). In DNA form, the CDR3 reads TGCAGTGCTAGAGATCTTGACAATGAGCAGTACTTC. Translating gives CSARDLDNEQYF.

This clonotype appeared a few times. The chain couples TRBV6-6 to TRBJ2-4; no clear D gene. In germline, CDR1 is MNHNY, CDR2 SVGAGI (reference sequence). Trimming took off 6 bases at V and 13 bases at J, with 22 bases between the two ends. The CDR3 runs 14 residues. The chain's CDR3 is CASSQSLSPVVQYF. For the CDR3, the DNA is TGTGCCAGCAGCCAGTCACTGTCTCCGGTGGTGCAGTACTTC.

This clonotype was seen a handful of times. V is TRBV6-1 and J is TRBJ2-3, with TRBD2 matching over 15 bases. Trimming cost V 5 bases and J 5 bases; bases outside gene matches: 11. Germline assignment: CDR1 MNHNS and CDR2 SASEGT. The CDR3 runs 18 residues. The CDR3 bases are TGTGCCAGCAGTCATAGTCCGGGACTAGCGGGAGGCCGAGATACGCAGTATTTT. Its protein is CASSHSPGLAGGRDTQYF.

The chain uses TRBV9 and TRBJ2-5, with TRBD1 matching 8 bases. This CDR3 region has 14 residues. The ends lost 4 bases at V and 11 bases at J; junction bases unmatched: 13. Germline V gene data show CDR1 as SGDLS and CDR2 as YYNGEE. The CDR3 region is CASSMRTGRNEQYF. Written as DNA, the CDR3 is TGTGCCAGCAGCATGCGGACAGGGAGGAATGAGCAGTACTTC.

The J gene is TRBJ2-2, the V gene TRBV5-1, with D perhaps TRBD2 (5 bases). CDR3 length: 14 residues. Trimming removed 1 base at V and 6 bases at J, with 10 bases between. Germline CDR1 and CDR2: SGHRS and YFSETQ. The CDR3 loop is CASSLLGGPGELFF. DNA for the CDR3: TGCGCCAGCAGCTTGCTCGGAGGTCCCGGGGAGCTGTTTTTT.

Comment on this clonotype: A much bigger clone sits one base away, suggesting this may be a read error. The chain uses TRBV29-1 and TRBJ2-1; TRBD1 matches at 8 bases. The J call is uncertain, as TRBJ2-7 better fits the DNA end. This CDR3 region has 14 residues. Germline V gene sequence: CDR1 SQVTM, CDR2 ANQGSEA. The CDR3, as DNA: TGCAGCGTTGCAGGGGGCCAAACCTACAATGAGCAGTACTTC. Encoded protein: CSVAGGQTYNEQYF.

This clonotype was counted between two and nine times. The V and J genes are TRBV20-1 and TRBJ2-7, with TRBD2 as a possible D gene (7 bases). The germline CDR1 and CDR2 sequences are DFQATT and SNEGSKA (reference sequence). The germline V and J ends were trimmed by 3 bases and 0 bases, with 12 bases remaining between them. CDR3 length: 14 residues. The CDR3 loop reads CSARRGHHSYEQYF. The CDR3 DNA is TGCAGTGCTAGGCGGGGGCACCACTCCTACGAGCAGTACTTC.

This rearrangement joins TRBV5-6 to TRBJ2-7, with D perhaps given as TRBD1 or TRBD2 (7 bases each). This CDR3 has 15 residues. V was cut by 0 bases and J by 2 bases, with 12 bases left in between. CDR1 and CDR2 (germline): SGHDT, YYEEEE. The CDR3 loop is CASSLAGGTAYEQYF. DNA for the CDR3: TGTGCCAGCAGCTTGGCCGGGGGGACAGCCTACGAGCAGTACTTC.

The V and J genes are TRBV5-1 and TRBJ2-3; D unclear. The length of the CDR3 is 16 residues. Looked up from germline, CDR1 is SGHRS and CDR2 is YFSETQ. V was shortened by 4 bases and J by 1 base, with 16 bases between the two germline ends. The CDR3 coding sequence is TGCGCCAGCAGCCTCGGCCCGGCCGGTGGCACAGATACGCAGTATTTT. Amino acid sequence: CASSLGPAGGTDTQYF.

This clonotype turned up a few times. The CDR3 region is CASSFWSGELPETQYF. The CDR3 DNA follows: TGTGCCAGCAGCTTTTGGTCCGGGGAGCTTCCGGAGACCCAGTACTTC. The genes are TRBV7-9 and TRBJ2-5, with D possibly matching TRBD2 (5 bases). The V end lost 3 bases, the J end lost 5 bases, and 19 bases lay between the germline ends. CDR1 and CDR2 from the germline V gene are SEHNR and FQNEAQ (reference sequence). CDR3 length equals 16 residues.

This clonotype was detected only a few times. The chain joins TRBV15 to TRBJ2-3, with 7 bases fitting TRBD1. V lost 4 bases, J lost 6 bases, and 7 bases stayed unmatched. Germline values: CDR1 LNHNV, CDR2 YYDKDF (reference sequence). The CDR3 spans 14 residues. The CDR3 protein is CATSTRGGRDTQYF. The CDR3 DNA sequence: TGTGCCACCAGCACTAGAGGGGGCCGGGATACGCAGTATTTT.

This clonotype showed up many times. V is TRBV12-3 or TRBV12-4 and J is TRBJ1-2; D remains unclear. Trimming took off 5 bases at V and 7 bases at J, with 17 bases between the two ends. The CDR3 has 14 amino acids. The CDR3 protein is CASSPNSGFGGYTF. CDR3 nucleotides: TGTGCCAGCAGTCCGAACTCGGGGTTTGGTGGCTACACCTTC.

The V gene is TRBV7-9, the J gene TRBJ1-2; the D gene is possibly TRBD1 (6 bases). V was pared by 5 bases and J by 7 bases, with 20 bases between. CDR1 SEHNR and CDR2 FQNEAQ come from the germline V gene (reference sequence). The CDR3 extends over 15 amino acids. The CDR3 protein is CASSRLGQSGGGYTF. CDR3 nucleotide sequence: TGTGCCAGCAGCCGACTCGGACAGTCTGGTGGTGGCTACACCTTC.

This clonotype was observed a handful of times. The CDR3 DNA follows: TGTGCCAGCAGCCCAACAAAACTAGCGGGACTCACAGATACGCAGTATTTT. This gives the protein CASSPTKLAGLTDTQYF. V gene TRBV7-2 combines with J gene TRBJ2-3; TRBD2 matches at 10 bases. V was pared by 5 bases and J by 2 bases, with 10 bases of the junction left unmatched. The CDR3 loop spans 17 amino acids. Germline-derived CDR1 and CDR2 are SGHTA and FQGNSA.

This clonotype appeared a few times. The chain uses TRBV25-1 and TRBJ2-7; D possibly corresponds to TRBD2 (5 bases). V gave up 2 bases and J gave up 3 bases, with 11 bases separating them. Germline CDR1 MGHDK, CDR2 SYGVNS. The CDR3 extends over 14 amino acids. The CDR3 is CASSEDKEDYEQYF. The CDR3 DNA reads TGTGCCAGCAGTGAAGATAAGGAGGACTACGAGCAGTACTTC.

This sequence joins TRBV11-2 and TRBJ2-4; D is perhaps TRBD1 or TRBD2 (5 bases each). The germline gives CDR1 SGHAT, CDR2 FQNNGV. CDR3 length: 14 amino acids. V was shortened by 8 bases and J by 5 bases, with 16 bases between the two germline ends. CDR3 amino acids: CASAGGATQNIQYF. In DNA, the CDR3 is TGTGCCAGCGCTGGGGGAGCGACTCAAAACATTCAGTACTTC.

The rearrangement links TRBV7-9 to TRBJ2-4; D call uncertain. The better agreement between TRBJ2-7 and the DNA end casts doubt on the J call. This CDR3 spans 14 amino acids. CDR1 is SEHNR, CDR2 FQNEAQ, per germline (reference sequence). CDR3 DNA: TGTGCCAGCAGCCCTACGCTCCCTTCTTACGAGCAGTACTTC. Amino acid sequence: CASSPTLPSYEQYF.

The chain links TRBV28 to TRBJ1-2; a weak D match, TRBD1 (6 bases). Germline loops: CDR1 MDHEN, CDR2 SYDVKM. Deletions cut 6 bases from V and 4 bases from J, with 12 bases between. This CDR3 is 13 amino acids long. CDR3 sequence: CASRTTGIYGYTF. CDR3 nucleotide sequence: TGTGCCAGCAGAACAACAGGGATCTATGGCTACACCTTC.

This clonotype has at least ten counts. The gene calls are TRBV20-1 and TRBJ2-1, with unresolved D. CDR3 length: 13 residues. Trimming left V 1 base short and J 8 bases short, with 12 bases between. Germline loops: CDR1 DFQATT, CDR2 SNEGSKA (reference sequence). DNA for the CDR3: TGCAGTGCTAGAGGTCCAAACGACTATGAGCAGTTCTTC. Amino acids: CSARGPNDYEQFF.

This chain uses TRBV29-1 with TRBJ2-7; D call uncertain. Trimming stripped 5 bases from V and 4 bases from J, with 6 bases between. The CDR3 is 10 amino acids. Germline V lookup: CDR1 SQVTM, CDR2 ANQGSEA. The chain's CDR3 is CSVYEYEQYF. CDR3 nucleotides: TGCAGCGTTTATGAGTACGAGCAGTACTTC.

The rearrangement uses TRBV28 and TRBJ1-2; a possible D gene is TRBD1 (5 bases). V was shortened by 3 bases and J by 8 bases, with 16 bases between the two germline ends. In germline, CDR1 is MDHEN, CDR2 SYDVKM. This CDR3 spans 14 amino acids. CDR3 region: CASSLVSRVGGYTF. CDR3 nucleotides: TGTGCCAGCAGTTTGGTGAGCAGGGTAGGCGGCTACACCTTC.

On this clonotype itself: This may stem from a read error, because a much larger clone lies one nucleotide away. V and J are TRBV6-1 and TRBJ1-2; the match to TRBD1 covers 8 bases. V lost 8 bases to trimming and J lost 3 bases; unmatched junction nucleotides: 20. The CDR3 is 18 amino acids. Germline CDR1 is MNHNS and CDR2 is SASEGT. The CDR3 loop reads CASSALARGGQDYYGYTF. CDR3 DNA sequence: TGTGCCAGCTCCGCCTTAGCTCGGGGGGGACAGGATTACTATGGCTACACCTTC.

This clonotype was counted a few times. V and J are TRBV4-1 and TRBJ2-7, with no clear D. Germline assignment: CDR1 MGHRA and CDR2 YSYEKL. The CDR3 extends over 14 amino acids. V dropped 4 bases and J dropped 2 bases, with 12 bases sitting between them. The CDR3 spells CASSPYDPAYEQYF. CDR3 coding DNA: TGCGCCAGCAGCCCGTACGATCCAGCCTACGAGCAGTACTTC.

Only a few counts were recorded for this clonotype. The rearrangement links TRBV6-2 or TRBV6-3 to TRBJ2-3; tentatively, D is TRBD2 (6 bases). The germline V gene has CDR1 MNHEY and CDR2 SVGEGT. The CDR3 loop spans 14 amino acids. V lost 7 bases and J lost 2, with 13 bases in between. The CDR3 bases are TGTGCCAGCACAGAAGGAGGGGTCACAGATACGCAGTATTTT. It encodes CASTEGGVTDTQYF.

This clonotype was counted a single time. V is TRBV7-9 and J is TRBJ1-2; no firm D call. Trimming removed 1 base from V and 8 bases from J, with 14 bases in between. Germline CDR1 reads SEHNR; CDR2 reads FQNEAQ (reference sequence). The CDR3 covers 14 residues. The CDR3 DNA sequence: TGTGCCAGCAGCTTAGAACGGGGTGTCGACGGCTACACCTTC. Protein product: CASSLERGVDGYTF.

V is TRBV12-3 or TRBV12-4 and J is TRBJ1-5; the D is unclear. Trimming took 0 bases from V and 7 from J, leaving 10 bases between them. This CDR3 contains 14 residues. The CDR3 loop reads CASSLARMRQPQHF. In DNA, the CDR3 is TGTGCCAGCAGTTTAGCCCGAATGAGGCAGCCCCAGCATTTT.

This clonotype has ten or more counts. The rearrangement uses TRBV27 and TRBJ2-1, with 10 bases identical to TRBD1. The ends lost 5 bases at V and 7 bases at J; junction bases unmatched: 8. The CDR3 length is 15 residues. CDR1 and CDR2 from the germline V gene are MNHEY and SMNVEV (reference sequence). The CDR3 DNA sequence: TGTGCCAGCAGTCCTCGGGGACAGGGGTCGAATGAGCAGTTCTTC. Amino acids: CASSPRGQGSNEQFF.

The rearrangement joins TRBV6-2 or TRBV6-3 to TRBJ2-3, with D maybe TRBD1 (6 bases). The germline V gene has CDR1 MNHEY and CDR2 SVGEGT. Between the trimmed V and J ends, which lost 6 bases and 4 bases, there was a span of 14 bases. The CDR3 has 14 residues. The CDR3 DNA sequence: TGTGCCAGCAGGCTACAGGGAGTCGCAGATACGCAGTATTTT. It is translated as CASRLQGVADTQYF.

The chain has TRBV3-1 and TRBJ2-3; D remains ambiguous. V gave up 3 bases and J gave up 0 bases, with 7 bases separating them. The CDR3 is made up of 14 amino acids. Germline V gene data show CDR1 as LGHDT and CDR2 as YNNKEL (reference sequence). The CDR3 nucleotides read TGTGCCAGCAGCCATAACCCTAGCACAGATACGCAGTATTTT. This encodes CASSHNPSTDTQYF.

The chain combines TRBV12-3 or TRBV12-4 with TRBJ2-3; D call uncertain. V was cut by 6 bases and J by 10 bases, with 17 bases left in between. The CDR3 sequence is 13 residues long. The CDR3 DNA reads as TGTGCCAGCAGCAACGCCCCAGCGTGGTCGCAGTATTTT. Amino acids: CASSNAPAWSQYF.